These 3 T cell receptor beta chains share one sample of origin, sequenced in a study of cytomegalovirus exposure and HLA in healthy donors. Libraries were prepared by immunoSEQ multiplex PCR; TCRdb keeps only in-frame clonotypes and omits some of them. The data hold about 240,000 clones, with around 85% observed a single time. Sequenced material: PBMCs. All receptors come from a young woman in good health and CMV-seropositive.

The CDR3: CASSEVGDEAFF. In DNA, the CDR3 is TGTGCCAGCAGTGAAGTGGGAGATGAAGCTTTCTTT. V gene TRBV6-1 combines with J gene TRBJ1-1; D unclear. CDR3 length: 12 amino acids. CDR1 is MNHNS and CDR2 is SASEGT in the germline V gene. Deletions cut 1 base from V and 7 bases from J, with 7 bases between.

This clone was seen only a few times. This sequence joins TRBV10-3 and TRBJ2-7; 11 bases map to TRBD1. Trimming took 8 bases from V and 2 from J; bases not matched to a gene: 5. Germline V gene data show CDR1 as ENHRY and CDR2 as SYGVKD. The CDR3 spans 14 residues. CDR3 bases: TGTGCCATCTCCGGGACAGGGGGACCCTACGAGCAGTACTTC. It translates to CAISGTGGPYEQYF.

V and J are TRBV19 and TRBJ2-1; TRBD2 matches 10 bases. CDR3 length: 16 amino acids. Germline V gene sequence: CDR1 LNHDA, CDR2 SQIVND (reference sequence). V lost 0 bases and J lost 2; bases outside the gene matches: 1. CDR3 amino acids: CASSIESGRAYNEQFF. The CDR3 DNA sequence: TGTGCCAGTAGTATAGAAAGCGGGAGGGCCTACAATGAGCAGTTCTTC.